This T cell receptor beta chain came from a study of ipilimumab plus nivolumab after autologous stem cell transplantation. On the study more broadly: A median of about eight nivolumab and 5 ipilimumab doses were given. Whole-study findings and limits: The authors say TCR, Treg and microbiome findings warrant further study.

Starting 14 to 28 days after autologous transplant, ipilimumab 1 mg/kg was given. TCRdb keeps only in-frame clones here, not all; method: immunoSEQ multiplex PCR. This table has some 16,000 clones, roughly four fifths appearing once. In the case of this clone: Its target is not known.

Here the sequenced sample was PBMCs, taken in a trial of ipilimumab plus nivolumab as post-transplant consolidation. The TCR comes from a male donor with diffuse large B-cell lymphoma.

CDR3 bases: TGTGCCACTGAGTCTCCGTCGGGGGAGCAGTACTTC. Encoded protein: CATESPSGEQYF. This chain uses TRBV6-6 with TRBJ2-7; weak D call: TRBD2 (5 bases). In germline, CDR1 is MNHNY, CDR2 SVGAGI (reference sequence). The ends were cut back, 10 bases at V and 7 bases at J, with 17 bases in the middle. This CDR3 has 12 amino acids.